Below, 7 T cell receptor beta chains from the same sample are listed, as sequenced in a study of T cell changes during pregnancy in multiple sclerosis. Generated by immunoSEQ multiplex PCR, the TCRdb table keeps only in-frame clones and is missing some. The sample has under 30,000 clones, roughly nine tenths seen once. Sample: CD8+ T cells from peripheral blood mononuclear cells, taken in the second trimester of pregnancy. These receptors originate from a female donor with multiple sclerosis, enrolled in a pregnancy study.

The chain employs TRBV7-9 and TRBJ2-1, with a possible D match to TRBD2 (6 bases). CDR1 is SEHNR and CDR2 is FQNEAQ in the germline V gene (reference sequence). Trimming shortened V by 4 bases and J by 10 bases, and 23 bases separated the two germline ends. This CDR3 is built from 16 residues. The CDR3 loop reads CASSSTLSGAIGEQFF. In DNA form, the CDR3 reads TGTGCCAGCAGCTCAACCCTTAGCGGAGCTATAGGGGAGCAGTTCTTC.

The chain employs TRBV28 and TRBJ2-7, with D unresolved. Germline lookup yields CDR1 MDHEN and CDR2 SYDVKM. The CDR3 has 14 residues. V lost 7 bases to trimming and J lost 3 bases, with 16 bases between them. The CDR3 sequence: CASNSSPGYYEQYF. The CDR3 DNA sequence: TGTGCCAGCAATTCTTCTCCGGGTTACTACGAGCAGTACTTC.

The chain couples TRBV19 to TRBJ2-7; possibly TRBD1 for D (5 bases). The germline V and J ends were trimmed by 5 bases and 4 bases, with 6 bases remaining between them. The CDR3 runs to 11 residues. In germline, CDR1 is LNHDA, CDR2 SQIVND (reference sequence). This CDR3 reads CASSQGYEQYF. The CDR3 region has the DNA TGTGCCAGTAGTCAGGGATACGAGCAGTACTTC.

V is TRBV28 and J is TRBJ2-5, with 8 bases matching TRBD1. This CDR3 comprises 16 residues. Germline trimming cut 3 bases from V and 5 bases from J; bases unmatched to any gene: 11. CDR1 and CDR2 (germline): MDHEN, SYDVKM. The CDR3 sequence: CASSFSPRQGRETQYF. In DNA form, the CDR3 reads TGTGCCAGCAGTTTTTCTCCGAGACAGGGGCGGGAGACCCAGTACTTC. Full variable domain (missing parts from reference TRBV28 and TRBJ2-5): DVKVTQSSRYLVKRTGEKVFLECVQDMDHENMFWYRQDPGLGLRLIYFSYDVKMKEKGDIPEGYSVSREKKERFSLILESASTNQTSMYLCASSFSPRQGRETQYFGPGTRLLVL.

The J gene is TRBJ1-5, the V gene TRBV19, with D possibly TRBD1 on 5 matching bases. V lost 8 bases and J lost 0, with 20 bases in between. This CDR3 region has 17 residues. CDR1 and CDR2 from the germline V gene are LNHDA and SQIVND (reference sequence). In nucleotides, the CDR3 is TGTGCCAGTTGCAGTGCCCGATGGGGCTATAGCAATCAGCCCCAGCATTTT. Its translation is CASCSARWGYSNQPQHF.

V is TRBV9 and J is TRBJ2-1; no clear D. V lost 0 bases to trimming and J lost 9 bases, with 7 bases between them. This CDR3 has 12 amino acids. Germline V CDR1 and CDR2: SGDLS, YYNGEE. Here the CDR3 DNA reads TGTGCCAGCAGCGTAGACGAGGTTGAGCAGTTCTTC. Amino acid sequence: CASSVDEVEQFF.

The chain joins TRBV6-1 to TRBJ1-1, with 8 nucleotides matching TRBD1. Germline assignment: CDR1 MNHNS and CDR2 SASEGT. The CDR3 length is 13 residues. The V gene end was trimmed by 3 bases and the J gene end by 5 bases; junction bases not matched to a gene: 2. CDR3 in DNA: TGTGCCAGCAGTGACACAGGGGGTACTGAAGCTTTCTTT. Its translation is CASSDTGGTEAFF.